This T cell receptor beta chain was profiled in a study of blood T cell repertoires in COVID-19. Using immunoSEQ multiplex PCR, the repertoire was profiled, and TCRdb retains in-frame clones only, with some absent. Counted here are about 270,000 clones, approximately 91% occurring once; the ten biggest clones make up under 3%. Germline-derived CDR1 and CDR2 are MDHEN and SYDVKM. The V end was cut by 3 bases, the J end by 3 bases, with 13 bases between. CDR3 size: 15 residues. Assignment of participants to cohorts was predicated upon participant-reported clinical history. The sequence derives from a woman aged 40 to 50 with acute COVID-19. The sequenced sample was PBMCs or T cells enriched from blood (not recorded which). The rearrangement uses TRBV28 and TRBJ2-3; weak D call: TRBD1 (5 bases). DNA for the CDR3: TGTGCCAGCAGTTTGGAAGGCAGGGAAACAGATACGCAGTATTTT. Translation: CASSLEGRETDTQYF.